The present T cell receptor beta chain was sequenced within a study of T-cell memory formation after mild COVID-19. Via MiXCR, TCRdb re-called the 5' RACE reads, giving one row per CDR3 protein. The table lists 300,000 to 350,000 distinct CDR3 sequences, around 15% of them singletons, with over 20% in the top ten. This clonotype was observed a few times. This CDR3 has 14 residues. V was clipped by 5 bases and J by 6 bases, with 13 bases between them. The germline gives CDR1 SEHNR, CDR2 FQNEAQ (reference sequence). Sequencing input: PBMCs or a T cell subset sorted from them (not recorded which). The chain joins TRBV7-9 to TRBJ2-2; no definite D call. This TCR came from a man aged 18 to 30 who had mild COVID-19 (a few samples of this study predate the infection). Cell type and time point are not known. The CDR3 nucleotides read TGTGCCAGCAGCCGTGGCTCGACCGCCGGGGAGCTGTTTTTT. This codes for CASSRGSTAGELFF.